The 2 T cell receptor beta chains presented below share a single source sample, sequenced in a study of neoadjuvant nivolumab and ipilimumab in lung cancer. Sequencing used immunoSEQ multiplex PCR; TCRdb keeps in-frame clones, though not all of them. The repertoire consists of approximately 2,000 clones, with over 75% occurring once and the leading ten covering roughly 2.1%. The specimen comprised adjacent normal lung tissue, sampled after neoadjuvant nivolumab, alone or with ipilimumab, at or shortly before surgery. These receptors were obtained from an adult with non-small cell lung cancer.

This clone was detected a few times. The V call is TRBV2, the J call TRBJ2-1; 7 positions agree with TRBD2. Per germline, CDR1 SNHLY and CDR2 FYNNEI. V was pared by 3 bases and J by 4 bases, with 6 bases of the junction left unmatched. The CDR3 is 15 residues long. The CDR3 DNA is TGTGCCAGCAGTGACCCAGCGGGGACTTACAATGAGCAGTTCTTC. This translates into CASSDPAGTYNEQFF.

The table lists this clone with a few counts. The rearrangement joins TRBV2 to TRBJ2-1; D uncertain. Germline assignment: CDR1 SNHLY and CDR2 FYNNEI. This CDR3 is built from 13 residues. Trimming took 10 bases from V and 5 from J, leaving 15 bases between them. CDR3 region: CATAAWRNNEQFF. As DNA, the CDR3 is TGTGCCACCGCGGCGTGGCGGAACAATGAGCAGTTCTTC.